This T cell receptor (beta chain) was identified during a study of cytomegalovirus exposure and HLA in healthy donors. General study results and limits: CMV serostatus was the only recorded immune exposure for donors. Testing in vitro showed three CMV-associated chains specific for CMV antigens.

This PCR relied on a set of 60 Vbeta primers and 13 Jbeta primers. As processed by the authors: Later analysis identified 80 million to 85 million unique TCR beta chains, approximately 11 million shared. Profiling relied on immunoSEQ multiplex PCR, and the TCRdb table lists in-frame clones only, not all of them. The D gene and trimming were derived from the DNA, and the V and J assignments and clone size from that table. The profile shows more than 100,000 clones, roughly 80% of them singletons. Germline V CDR1 and CDR2: SNHLY, FYNNEI. The CDR3 contains 13 residues. The ends were cut back, 3 bases at V and 6 bases at J, with 8 bases in the middle. A single count supports this clone. Its matching antigen is unknown.

The specimen was PBMCs. The chain joins TRBV2 to TRBJ2-2; D gene unclear. This sequence was found in a man aged 30 to 45 in good health and CMV-seronegative. The CDR3 nucleotides are TGTGCCAGCAGTGACAGAGCGTCCGGGGAGCTGTTTTTT. Translated: CASSDRASGELFF.